The entry that follows covers one T cell receptor beta chain sequence. The ends lost 0 bases at V and 2 bases at J; junction bases unmatched: 5. Per germline, CDR1 SGDLS and CDR2 YYNGEE. This CDR3 comprises 16 residues. Here immunoSEQ multiplex PCR was the method, and the copy in TCRdb shows in-frame clones only, minus some. The table shows tens of thousands of clones, with about 83% occurring only once. The record originates from a study of PD-L1 blockade in urothelial cancer. Across the study: Blood was tested 3 weeks (second dose) and 6 weeks into treatment.

Time point specified: pretreatment peripheral blood. The sequencing here drew on PBMCs, taken around atezolizumab (anti-PD-L1) treatment. This clonotype was obtained from a woman between 55 and 75 years old with urothelial cancer. The chain employs TRBV9 and TRBJ2-7; 10 positions agree with TRBD1. CDR3 loop: CASSVEGTGVTYEQYF. CDR3 DNA: TGTGCCAGCAGCGTAGAAGGGACAGGGGTGACCTACGAGCAGTACTTC. The entire variable domain, with the rest obtained from reference TRBV9 and TRBJ2-7, is as follows: DSGVTQTPKHLITATGQRVTLRCSPRSGDLSVYWYQQSLDQGLQFLIQYYNGEERAKGNILERFSAQQFPDLHSELNLSSLELGDSALYFCASSVEGTGVTYEQYFGPGTRLTVT.